These 18 T cell receptor beta chains came from one sample sequenced in a study of T-cell reconstitution after alpha-beta-depleted transplantation in children. TCRbeta library construction was performed incorporating unique molecular identifiers. TCRdb re-derived calls from the PCR reads in MiXCR, one entry per CDR3 protein. The profile shows approximately 83,000 distinct CDR3 sequences, 12% of them singletons. Specimen: PBMCs from the stem cell graft donor, collected from the stem cell graft. The receptor source for this set is a human donor who donated a stem cell graft to a child with inherited bone marrow failure.

This clonotype was seen at least ten times. The chain uses TRBV2 and TRBJ2-6; D uncertain. Germline V gene sequence: CDR1 SNHLY, CDR2 FYNNEI. The V end was cut by 5 bases, the J end by 2 bases, with 16 bases between. CDR3 size: 17 residues. The CDR3 DNA follows: TGTGCCAGCAGTACGTTGGACGCCCGTGCTGGGGCCAACGTCCTGACTTTC. This translates into CASSTLDARAGANVLTF.

This clonotype has a count of ten or more. This chain connects TRBV19 to TRBJ2-7, with D maybe TRBD1 (6 bases). With 6 bases removed from V and 6 bases from J, the gap between germline ends came to 15 bases. The CDR3 loop spans 13 amino acids. Per the germline V gene, CDR1 is LNHDA and CDR2 is SQIVND (reference sequence). The CDR3, as DNA: TGTGCCAGTAGAGAGGACAGCTGGAGCGAGCAGTACTTC. Its translation is CASREDSWSEQYF.

This chain uses TRBV4-1 with TRBJ2-7; D gene uncertain. In germline, CDR1 is MGHRA, CDR2 YSYEKL. V was clipped by 6 bases and J by 5 bases, with 20 bases between them. The CDR3 runs to 15 residues. The CDR3 spells CASRLRPGASNEQYF. As DNA, the CDR3 is TGCGCCAGCAGACTAAGGCCTGGTGCGAGCAACGAGCAGTACTTC.

This clonotype came up many times. The gene calls are TRBV29-1 and TRBJ2-3; perhaps TRBD1 as D (6 bases). Germline CDR1 and CDR2: SQVTM and ANQGSEA. This CDR3 is built from 14 residues. V was pared by 3 bases and J by 4 bases, with 14 bases between. CDR3 region: CSVEGYGGPDTQYF. The CDR3 bases are TGCAGCGTTGAGGGGTATGGGGGCCCAGATACGCAGTATTTT.

This clonotype has ten or more counts. The rearrangement uses TRBV5-1 and TRBJ2-1, with 9 bases identical to TRBD1. Germline V CDR1 and CDR2: SGHRS, YFSETQ. This CDR3 has 18 amino acids. The ends lost 1 base at V and 4 bases at J; junction bases unmatched: 12. Here the CDR3 DNA reads TGCGCCAGCAGCTTGATCGGGACAGGGACTGATGCGTACAATGAGCAGTTCTTC. As protein: CASSLIGTGTDAYNEQFF.

J is TRBJ1-4 and V is TRBV29-1; D is unclear. The CDR3 is made up of 11 amino acids. V lost 4 bases and J lost 8, with 8 bases in between. Germline V gene sequence: CDR1 SQVTM, CDR2 ANQGSEA. The CDR3 protein is CSVAQSEKLFF. The DNA for the CDR3 is TGCAGCGTTGCACAGTCCGAAAAACTGTTTTTT.

There are many counts of this clonotype. The gene calls are TRBV20-1 and TRBJ1-1, with a weak D call TRBD1 (5 bases). The germline gives CDR1 DFQATT, CDR2 SNEGSKA (reference sequence). The CDR3 length is 14 residues. Deletions cut 0 bases from V and 5 bases from J, with 13 bases between. The CDR3 DNA is TGCAGTGCTAGAGATCCCGGGGGAGGAACTGAAGCTTTCTTT. Amino acid sequence: CSARDPGGGTEAFF.

Ten or more counts support this clonotype. V usage is TRBV7-2 and J usage is TRBJ1-1; maybe TRBD1 (5 bases). The CDR3 loop spans 14 amino acids. Germline V gene data show CDR1 as SGHTA and CDR2 as FQGNSA. V was shortened by 5 bases and J by 8 bases, with 18 bases between the two germline ends. CDR3 DNA: TGTGCCAGCAGCCAAATGGGGACCGACCGAGAAGCTTTCTTT. Its protein is CASSQMGTDREAFF.

This clonotype showed up many times. This chain joins TRBV20-1 and TRBJ1-2, with D maybe TRBD1 (5 bases). Trimming pared 2 bases from V and 2 bases from J, leaving 15 bases between. Germline CDR1 DFQATT, CDR2 SNEGSKA (reference sequence). This CDR3 region has 15 residues. This chain's CDR3 is CSARSPMTANYGYTF. CDR3 nucleotide sequence: TGCAGTGCTAGAAGCCCGATGACAGCAAACTATGGCTACACCTTC.

This clonotype was seen only a few times. The rearrangement links TRBV25-1 to TRBJ1-6; tentative D call: TRBD1 (5 bases). Germline V gene sequence: CDR1 MGHDK, CDR2 SYGVNS. The germline V and J ends were trimmed by 0 bases and 8 bases, with 11 bases remaining between them. CDR3 size: 15 residues. The CDR3 nucleotides are TGTGCCAGCAGTGAATATTGGGGGGTAGATTCACCCCTCCACTTT. Translating it yields CASSEYWGVDSPLHF.

The chain combines TRBV11-2 with TRBJ1-5, with D hard to call. Trimming took off 4 bases at V and 4 bases at J, with 8 bases between the two ends. This CDR3 is 13 amino acids long. CDR1 is SGHAT and CDR2 is FQNNGV in the germline V gene. The CDR3 spells CASSSGENQPQHF. DNA of the CDR3: TGTGCCAGCAGCTCTGGGGAGAATCAGCCCCAGCATTTT.

This clonotype was counted a single time. The V and J genes are TRBV20-1 and TRBJ1-5; the D is unclear. There are 12 residues in the CDR3. Trimming took off 5 bases at V and 4 bases at J, with 9 bases between the two ends. Germline V gene data show CDR1 as DFQATT and CDR2 as SNEGSKA (reference sequence). The chain's CDR3 is CSASRQNQPQHF. DNA for the CDR3: TGCAGTGCTTCCAGGCAGAATCAGCCCCAGCATTTT.

The table lists this clonotype with many counts. The chain combines TRBV7-2 with TRBJ2-7; 12 positions match TRBD2. With 4 bases clipped from V and 9 bases from J, the junction kept 7 bases outside the gene matches. This CDR3 spans 14 amino acids. The germline V gene encodes CDR1 SGHTA and CDR2 FQGNSA. The CDR3 loop is CASSWLAGGRSQYF. CDR3 nucleotides: TGTGCCAGCAGCTGGCTAGCGGGAGGGCGGTCGCAGTACTTC.

This clonotype was counted at least ten times. The chain has TRBV5-1 and TRBJ2-7, with D maybe TRBD1 (5 bases). With 0 bases removed from V and 6 bases from J, the gap between germline ends came to 10 bases. This CDR3 contains 13 residues. The germline V gene has CDR1 SGHRS and CDR2 YFSETQ. CDR3 sequence (DNA): TGCGCCAGCAGCTTGGCTCTGGACACCGAGCAGTACTTC. Translating gives CASSLALDTEQYF.

This clonotype was detected a few times. The chain is built from TRBV7-2 and TRBJ2-3; D is perhaps TRBD2 (5 bases). The CDR3 has 16 residues. In germline, CDR1 is SGHTA, CDR2 FQGNSA. V lost 0 bases and J lost 5, with 15 bases in between. The CDR3 protein is CASSLAGLRAGDTQYF. The CDR3 DNA reads TGTGCCAGCAGCTTAGCGGGCTTACGGGCGGGAGATACGCAGTATTTT.

This clonotype came up many times. The chain combines TRBV7-2 with TRBJ2-1, with D uncertain. Germline lookup yields CDR1 SGHTA and CDR2 FQGNSA. Trimming shortened V by 5 bases and J by 3 bases, and 14 bases separated the two germline ends. The CDR3 covers 15 residues. The CDR3 loop is CASSRASGGYNEQFF. CDR3 nucleotides: TGTGCCAGCAGCCGCGCTAGTGGCGGCTACAATGAGCAGTTCTTC.

This clonotype has at least ten counts. The rearrangement uses TRBV20-1 and TRBJ1-6; possibly TRBD1 for D (6 bases). Between the trimmed V and J ends, which lost 1 base and 0 bases, there was a span of 13 bases. This CDR3 is 17 amino acids long. CDR1 and CDR2 (germline): DFQATT, SNEGSKA (reference sequence). As DNA, the CDR3 is TGCAGTGCTAGAGGAGGGGGTACAAACTCCTATAATTCACCCCTCCACTTT. Amino acids: CSARGGGTNSYNSPLHF.

This clonotype is categorized as medium-sized. This chain connects TRBV5-1 to TRBJ2-1; 10 bases map to TRBD2. From germline, CDR1 is SGHRS and CDR2 YFSETQ. V shed 4 bases and J 4 bases; nucleotides not matched to a gene: 11. The CDR3 has 17 residues. The CDR3 here is CASSGSVTSGAYNEQFF. In nucleotides, the CDR3 is TGCGCCAGCAGCGGATCCGTTACTAGCGGGGCTTACAATGAGCAGTTCTTC.